The 7 T cell receptor beta chains given below trace back to one sample, sequenced in a study of T cell changes during pregnancy in multiple sclerosis. Libraries were prepared by immunoSEQ multiplex PCR; TCRdb keeps only in-frame clonotypes and omits some of them. The table lists approximately 60,000 clones, approximately 87% of them singletons, with about 5.2% in the top ten. Sequences were obtained from peripheral blood from another person, used as feeder cells. The receptors were gathered from a human donor whose cells served as feeder cells for cultures in a pregnancy study.

The rearrangement joins TRBV11-2 to TRBJ1-1; no reliable D call. This CDR3 contains 15 residues. Trimming removed 4 bases from V and 0 bases from J, with 12 bases in between. From germline, CDR1 is SGHAT and CDR2 FQNNGV. CDR3 residues: CASSSPAGMNTEAFF. CDR3 nucleotides: TGTGCCAGCAGCTCTCCAGCAGGTATGAACACTGAAGCTTTCTTT.

The V gene is TRBV10-2, the J gene TRBJ2-5; D uncertain. Trimming stripped 2 bases from V and 4 bases from J, with 11 bases between. CDR3 length equals 14 residues. Germline V gene lookup returns CDR1 WSHSY and CDR2 SAAADI. CDR3 bases: TGCGCCAGCAGTGAGCAGGTTTCGGGAGAGACCCAGTACTTC. Protein sequence: CASSEQVSGETQYF.

V gene TRBV7-2 combines with J gene TRBJ1-5, with D tentatively TRBD1 (6 bases). Germline CDR1 reads SGHTA; CDR2 reads FQGNSA. This CDR3 contains 12 residues. V was pared by 6 bases and J by 9 bases, with 12 bases between. CDR3 loop: CASSEQGGPQHF. For the CDR3, the DNA is TGTGCCAGCAGTGAACAGGGCGGGCCCCAGCATTTT.

V is TRBV5-6 and J is TRBJ2-7; no clear D. Germline CDR1 reads SGHDT; CDR2 reads YYEEEE. CDR3 length: 13 residues. V lost 4 bases, J lost 2 bases, and 10 bases lay in between. CDR3 coding DNA: TGTGCCAGCAGCCGTCCGTCAACCTACGAGCAGTACTTC. Encoded protein: CASSRPSTYEQYF.

The gene calls are TRBV28 and TRBJ1-5, with D possibly TRBD1 on 5 matching bases. From germline, CDR1 is MDHEN and CDR2 SYDVKM. This CDR3 has 15 residues. V dropped 5 bases and J dropped 4 bases, with 15 bases sitting between them. The CDR3 coding sequence is TGTGCCAGCAGTAGCCCGGGCCCAGGGAATCAGCCCCAGCATTTT. Protein sequence: CASSSPGPGNQPQHF.

The gene calls are TRBV6-1 and TRBJ1-3; D ambiguous. The CDR3 is made up of 14 amino acids. The germline gives CDR1 MNHNS, CDR2 SASEGT. Trimming left V 4 bases short and J 2 bases short, with 9 bases between. CDR3 in amino acids: CASSVDSPGNTIYF. The CDR3 DNA sequence: TGTGCCAGCAGTGTCGATTCCCCTGGAAACACCATATATTTT.

The rearrangement links TRBV6-5 to TRBJ2-4; 9 nucleotides align to TRBD2. V was clipped by 6 bases and J by 3 bases; unmatched bases: 6. Germline V gives CDR1 MNHEY, CDR2 SVGAGI. This CDR3 comprises 15 residues. CDR3 DNA sequence: TGTGCCAGCAGGACCACAGCGGGAGGCAAAAACATTCAGTACTTC. This gives the protein CASRTTAGGKNIQYF.